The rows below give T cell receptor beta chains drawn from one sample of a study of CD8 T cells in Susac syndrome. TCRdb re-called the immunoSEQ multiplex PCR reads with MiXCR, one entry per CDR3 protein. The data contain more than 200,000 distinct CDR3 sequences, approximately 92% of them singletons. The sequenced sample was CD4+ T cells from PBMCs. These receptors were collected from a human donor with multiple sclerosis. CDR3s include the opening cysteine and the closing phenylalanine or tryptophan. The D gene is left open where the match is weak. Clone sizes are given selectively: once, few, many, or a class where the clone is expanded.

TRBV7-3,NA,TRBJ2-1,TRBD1,TGTGCCAGCAGCTTCCCCCGGACAGGGAACGACAATGAGCAGTTCTTC,CASSFPRTGNDNEQFF
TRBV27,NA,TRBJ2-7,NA,TGTGCCAGCAGTTTAAGGCCGACAGGCATACCCTACGAGCAGTACTTC,CASSLRPTGIPYEQYF
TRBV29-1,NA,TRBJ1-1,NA,TGCAGCAAAACCAGGGAGGTGAACACTGAAGCTTTCTTT,CSKTREVNTEAFF
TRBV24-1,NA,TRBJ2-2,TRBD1,TGTGCCACCCAACTGACAGGGGCGGCCGGGGAGCTGTTTTTT,CATQLTGAAGELFF
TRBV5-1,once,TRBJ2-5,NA,TGCGCCAGCAGCTCGGAGACTCTAGAGACCCAGTACTTC,CASSSETLETQYF
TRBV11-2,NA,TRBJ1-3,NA,TGTGCCAGCAGCCTCCAAAGCTCTGGAAACACCATATATTTT,CASSLQSSGNTIYF
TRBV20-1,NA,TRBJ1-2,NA,TGCAGTGCTAGAGGGACTCTCCTCACCGATACAACGTATGGCTACACCTTC,CSARGTLLTDTTYGYTF
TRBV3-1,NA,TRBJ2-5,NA,TGTGCCAGCAGCCAACCCCTGAGGGGGGAGACCCAGTACTTC,CASSQPLRGETQYF
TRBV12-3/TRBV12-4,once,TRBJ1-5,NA,TGTGCCAGCACCCTAGCTCGGGGACAAGATAATCAGCCCCAGCATTTT,CASTLARGQDNQPQHF
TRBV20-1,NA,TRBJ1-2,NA,TGCAGTGCTAGAGTAGACGGTGGTATCTATGGCTACACCTTC,CSARVDGGIYGYTF